In this sample, the clone carrying this T cell receptor (beta chain) turned up many times. The antigen remains unidentified. The record originates from a study of T cells after yellow fever vaccination. Overall study findings and caveats: The CD4 and CD8 compartments had a small share of their clonotypes in common.

TCRdb reanalysed the 5' RACE reads using MiXCR and keeps one entry per CDR3 protein. Found here are 450,000 to 600,000 distinct CDR3 sequences, approximately 12% of them singletons; the top ten hold roughly 13%. This CDR3 is built from 13 residues. V was cut by 0 bases and J by 4 bases, with 6 bases left in between. In germline, CDR1 is SGHDN, CDR2 FVKESK. The sequenced sample was PBMCs, obtained on the day of the yellow fever booster vaccination. This rearrangement joins TRBV14 to TRBJ1-1, with D uncertain. This clonotype was sampled from a man aged 25 to 40 who received the YFV17D yellow fever vaccine. DNA of the CDR3: TGTGCCAGCAGCCAAGATTGGGGCACTGAAGCTTTCTTT. Amino acids: CASSQDWGTEAFF.